Described below is a single T cell receptor beta chain sequence and its context. Germline values: CDR1 SEHNR, CDR2 FQNEAQ (reference sequence). The CDR3 has 15 residues. Trimming pared 6 bases from V and 3 bases from J, leaving 14 bases between. Indicated time point: peripheral blood 6 weeks after treatment start. The data derive from a study of PD-L1 blockade in urothelial cancer. Some clones are missing from TCRdb's copy, which holds only in-frame ones; the method was immunoSEQ multiplex PCR. The repertoire includes some 110,000 clones, roughly 90% of them detected once, and approximately 3.8% sits in the top ten.

The rearrangement joins TRBV7-9 to TRBJ2-2; weak D call: TRBD1 (8 bases). This clonotype was sampled from a man aged 55 to 70 with urothelial cancer. The input for sequencing was PBMCs, taken around atezolizumab (anti-PD-L1) treatment. Written as DNA, the CDR3 is TGTGCCAGCAGGCGTACAGGGGGGGACACCGGGGAGCTGTTTTTT. Amino acids: CASRRTGGDTGELFF.